A single sample gave rise to the 19 T cell receptor beta chains below, sequenced in a study of T cell repertoires in breast cancer. During the second nested PCR, blocking oligonucleotides suppressed genes that were not paired. TCRdb redid the calling of the emulsion pairing reads with MiXCR, one entry per CDR3 protein. Among about 40,000 distinct CDR3 sequences listed, 45% to 55% were seen once. Primers covering all TCR V genes were used in emulsion RT-PCR on CD8+ T cells. Material: CD8+ T cells. The receptors here all came from a pool of human donors with breast cancer or a healthy control (not recorded which).

As regards this clonotype: One end of the junction is discordant with germline, which a read error may explain. The chain has TRBV10-3 and TRBJ2-5; 10 bases match TRBD2. There are 14 residues in the CDR3. CDR1 and CDR2 from the germline V gene are ENHRY and SYGVKD. CDR3 sequence (DNA): TGTGCCATCAGTGGGCTAGCGGGGGTAGAGGCCCAGTACTTC. Translation gives CAISGLAGVEAQYF.

V is TRBV19 and J is TRBJ1-5; D uncertain. V lost 2 bases and J 10 bases, leaving 15 bases between the germline ends. The germline CDR1 and CDR2 sequences are LNHDA and SQIVND (reference sequence). The CDR3 is made up of 14 amino acids. CDR3 DNA: TGTGCCAGTAGTATACGGGAGCTGGGTCCCCCCCAGCATTTT. It is translated as CASSIRELGPPQHF.

The chain links TRBV7-9 to TRBJ2-7, with D uncertain. V was trimmed by 1 base and J by 2 bases, leaving 3 bases between them. The CDR3 sequence is 12 residues long. The germline V gene has CDR1 SEHNR and CDR2 FQNEAQ (reference sequence). CDR3 DNA sequence: TGTGCCAGCAGCTTAGGTACCTACGAGCAGTACTTC. This translates into CASSLGTYEQYF.

There are a few counts of this clonotype. The J gene is TRBJ1-1, the V gene TRBV20-1; 7 bases fit TRBD1. Germline assignment: CDR1 DFQATT and CDR2 SNEGSKA (reference sequence). The trim removed 5 bases at V and 1 base at J, leaving 13 bases unmatched. This CDR3 contains 16 residues. The CDR3 coding sequence is TGCAGTGCTGATCCACCGACAGGGAGGGGGAACACTGAAGCTTTCTTT. Its translation: CSADPPTGRGNTEAFF.

The CDR3, as DNA: TGCAGCGTTGGAAGGGACACTGAAGCTTTCTTT. Its translation: CSVGRDTEAFF. The rearrangement joins TRBV29-1 to TRBJ1-1; D remains ambiguous. CDR3 size: 11 residues. Trimming removed 4 bases from V and 3 bases from J, with 6 bases in between. CDR1 is SQVTM, CDR2 ANQGSEA, per germline.

The V and J genes are TRBV10-3 and TRBJ1-2; 7 nucleotides match TRBD1. With V trimmed by 0 bases and J by 3 bases, 1 base remained unmatched. The length of the CDR3 is 14 residues. Per germline, CDR1 ENHRY and CDR2 SYGVKD. The CDR3 DNA is TGTGCCATCAGTGAGTCGGGGACAGACTATGGCTACACCTTC. As protein: CAISESGTDYGYTF.

Points on this clonotype: Being one base from a much bigger clone, this may be a read error. The chain's CDR3 is CASRSLGNSNQPQHF. The CDR3 DNA sequence: TGTGCCAGCAGGTCACTAGGGAATAGCAATCAGCCCCAGCATTTT. The chain couples TRBV6-6 to TRBJ1-5; D gene uncertain. The V gene lost 6 bases and the J gene lost 0 bases, with 12 bases spanning the gap. Germline CDR1 is MNHNY and CDR2 is SVGAGI (reference sequence). The CDR3 covers 15 residues.

This clonotype was observed many times. The genes are TRBV20-1 and TRBJ1-5, with unresolved D. V lost 3 bases, J lost 0 bases, and 6 bases lay in between. Per germline, CDR1 DFQATT and CDR2 SNEGSKA (reference sequence). The CDR3 totals 13 residues. The CDR3, as DNA: TGCAGTGCTAGCGGTGATAGCAATCAGCCCCAGCATTTT. It yields the protein CSASGDSNQPQHF.

The rearrangement uses TRBV12-3 or TRBV12-4 and TRBJ2-3, with TRBD1 identical over 8 bases. The junction had 9 bases not matched to a gene; V was cut back by 6 bases and J by 7 bases. The CDR3 sequence is 14 residues long. CDR3: CASSPGGQVYTQYF. CDR3 coding DNA: TGTGCCAGCAGCCCTGGGGGACAGGTTTATACGCAGTATTTT.

To note about this clonotype: This sequence may be a read error, since a much larger clone differs from it by one base. V gene TRBV20-1 combines with J gene TRBJ1-1, with no clear D. Germline CDR1 DFQATT, CDR2 SNEGSKA (reference sequence). The CDR3 runs 16 residues. Between the trimmed V and J ends, which lost 2 bases and 0 bases, there was a span of 16 bases. For the CDR3, the DNA is TGCAGTGCTAGAAAGAGGGTCTTCCAGATGAACACTGAAGCTTTCTTT. This sequence encodes CSARKRVFQMNTEAFF.

The chain couples TRBV6-1 to TRBJ2-5; the match to TRBD2 covers 9 bases. Trimming removed 4 bases from V and 3 bases from J; junction bases left unmatched: 3. Germline values: CDR1 MNHNS, CDR2 SASEGT. The CDR3 runs 14 residues. CDR3 loop: CASSATSGEETQYF. As DNA, the CDR3 is TGTGCCAGCAGTGCGACTAGCGGAGAAGAGACCCAGTACTTC.

This clonotype was seen more than once but under ten times. The CDR3 DNA follows: TGTGCCAGCGTAGCGGGAGATACAGATACGCAGTATTTT. Encoded protein: CASVAGDTDTQYF. V gene TRBV6-1 combines with J gene TRBJ2-3; TRBD2 matches at 9 bases. Germline V CDR1 and CDR2: MNHNS, SASEGT. The length of the CDR3 is 13 residues. The ends lost 8 bases at V and 3 bases at J; junction bases unmatched: 3.

The rearrangement joins TRBV28 to TRBJ2-6; 8 positions agree with TRBD1. The ends lost 5 bases at V and 2 bases at J; junction bases unmatched: 8. Germline V CDR1 and CDR2: MDHEN, SYDVKM. The CDR3 has 17 residues. CDR3 DNA: TGTGCCAGCAGTGTCCAGGGGGCGCAAGCTGGGGCCAACGTCCTGACTTTC. Translating gives CASSVQGAQAGANVLTF.

The chain has TRBV2 and TRBJ2-7, with TRBD1 as a possible D gene (5 bases). This CDR3 is 15 amino acids long. Trimming took off 5 bases at V and 5 bases at J, with 19 bases between the two ends. Germline loops: CDR1 SNHLY, CDR2 FYNNEI. The CDR3: CASSLTQVGYNEQYF. CDR3 nucleotide sequence: TGTGCCAGCAGTCTTACACAGGTTGGCTACAACGAGCAGTACTTC.

The count of this clonotype is one. V usage is TRBV7-2 and J usage is TRBJ2-3; D might be TRBD1 (5 bases). CDR1 and CDR2 from the germline V gene are SGHTA and FQGNSA. Trimming left V 10 bases short and J 0 bases short, with 17 bases between. This CDR3 is built from 15 residues. The CDR3 coding sequence is TGTGCCACCAACGCAGGGTCCTCAAGCACAGATACGCAGTATTTT. Amino acid sequence: CATNAGSSSTDTQYF.

This chain joins TRBV12-3 or TRBV12-4 and TRBJ2-1; 7 bases agree with TRBD1. The CDR3 extends over 15 amino acids. J lost 4 bases, V lost 5 bases, and 8 bases had no gene match. The CDR3 DNA reads as TGTGCCAGCAGTCCTCGGACAGGCTTTTACAATGAGCAGTTCTTC. Protein sequence: CASSPRTGFYNEQFF.

The rearrangement joins TRBV5-1 to TRBJ1-5; D not resolved. The germline V and J ends were trimmed by 0 bases and 4 bases, with 11 bases remaining between them. The length of the CDR3 is 15 residues. Germline CDR1 is SGHRS and CDR2 is YFSETQ. CDR3 sequence reads: CASSLGADLNQPQHF. The CDR3 coding sequence is TGCGCCAGCAGCTTGGGGGCAGACCTTAATCAGCCCCAGCATTTT.

J is TRBJ2-3 and V is TRBV27, with unresolved D. V was cut by 4 bases and J by 0 bases, with 11 bases left in between. The CDR3 sequence is 15 residues long. Germline CDR1 and CDR2: MNHEY and SMNVEV (reference sequence). CDR3 coding DNA: TGTGCCAGCAGTTCCCTATATCTTAGCACAGATACGCAGTATTTT. Its translation: CASSSLYLSTDTQYF.

The gene calls are TRBV20-1 and TRBJ1-2, with D hard to call. CDR1 is DFQATT, CDR2 SNEGSKA, per germline (reference sequence). CDR3 length: 12 residues. V shed 1 base and J shed 6 bases, with 9 bases lying between them. CDR3 residues: CSARGQIDGYTF. DNA for the CDR3: TGCAGTGCTAGAGGGCAGATAGATGGCTACACCTTC.